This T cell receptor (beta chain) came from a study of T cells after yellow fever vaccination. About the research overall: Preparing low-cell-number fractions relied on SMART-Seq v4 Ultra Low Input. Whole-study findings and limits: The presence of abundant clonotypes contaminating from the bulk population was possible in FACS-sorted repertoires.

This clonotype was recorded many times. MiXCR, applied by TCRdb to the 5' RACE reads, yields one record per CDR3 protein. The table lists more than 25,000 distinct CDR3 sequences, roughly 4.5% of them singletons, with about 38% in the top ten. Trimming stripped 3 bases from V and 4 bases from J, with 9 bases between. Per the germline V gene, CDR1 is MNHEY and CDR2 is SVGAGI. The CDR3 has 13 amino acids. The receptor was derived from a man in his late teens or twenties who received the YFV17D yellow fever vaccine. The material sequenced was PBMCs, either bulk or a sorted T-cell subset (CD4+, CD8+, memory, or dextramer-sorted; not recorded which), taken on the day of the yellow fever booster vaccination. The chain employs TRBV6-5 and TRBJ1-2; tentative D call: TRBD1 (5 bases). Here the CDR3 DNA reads TGTGCCAGCAGTTATGGACAAGCCTATGGCTACACCTTC. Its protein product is CASSYGQAYGYTF.